Listed below are T cell receptor beta chains from one sample, sequenced in a study of T and B cells in COVID-19 patients. TCRdb re-derived calls from the multiplex PCR reads in MiXCR, one entry per CDR3 protein. The data contain 4,000 to 5,000 distinct CDR3 sequences, 20% to 25% of them seen just once; the ten biggest clones take up roughly 12%. The sequencing input was blood. These receptors all stem from a human donor with active COVID-19. The CDR3 runs from the conserved cysteine through the conserved F or W. A D gene is named only where the DNA matches it firmly. Some rows have no size entry. The others give once, few or many, or a class for an expanded clone.

v_gene	abundance	j_gene	d_gene	CDR3aa	CDR3nt
TRBV6-2/TRBV6-3	.	TRBJ1-2	.	CASSPDTPYGGYTF	TGTGCCAGCAGTCCCGACACGCCCTATGGGGGCTACACCTTC
TRBV19	medium-sized	TRBJ1-2	TRBD1	CASTRTGTGYGYTF	TGTGCCAGTACCCGGACAGGGACGGGCTATGGCTACACCTTC
TRBV5-1	medium-sized	TRBJ2-2	.	CASSSLWDRELFF	TGCGCCAGCAGCTCACTTTGGGACCGGGAGCTGTTTTTT
TRBV10-3	few	TRBJ2-3	TRBD1	CATGGSTDTQYF	TGTGCCACAGGGGGTAGCACAGATACGCAGTATTTT
TRBV5-1	few	TRBJ2-1	.	CASSLGWTRSYNEQFF	TGCGCCAGCAGCTTGGGGTGGACGCGCTCCTACAATGAGCAGTTCTTC
TRBV14	.	TRBJ2-7	.	CASSQGEGAIISYEQYF	TGTGCCAGCAGCCAGGGGGAGGGGGCGATTATCTCCTACGAGCAGTACTTC
TRBV7-2	.	TRBJ2-1	TRBD2	CASSLTSGRGRETQFF	TGTGCCAGCAGCCTGACTAGCGGGAGGGGGAGAGAGACCCAGTTCTTC
TRBV12-3/TRBV12-4	few	TRBJ1-5	.	CASSFMGGDQPQHF	TGTGCCAGCAGCTTCATGGGAGGGGATCAGCCCCAGCATTTT
TRBV19	large	TRBJ2-7	TRBD1	CASRGTELYEQYF	TGTGCCAGTAGAGGGACAGAACTCTACGAGCAGTACTTC
TRBV5-1	.	TRBJ2-3	.	CASSLEWGADTQYF	TGCGCCAGCAGCTTGGAGTGGGGAGCAGATACGCAGTATTTT
TRBV12-3/TRBV12-4	.	TRBJ1-5	.	CAGGGGKTDQPQHF	TGTGCCGGCGGGGGGGGAAAGACGGATCAGCCCCAGCATTTT
TRBV27	medium-sized	TRBJ2-1	.	CASSFTQGNEQFF	TGTGCCAGCAGTTTCACACAGGGCAATGAGCAGTTCTTC
TRBV6-4	medium-sized	TRBJ2-3	.	CASSDSYGGTDTQYF	TGTGCCAGCAGTGACTCGTACGGAGGCACAGATACGCAGTATTTT
TRBV10-3	many	TRBJ2-3	TRBD2	CAIRGIGTSRYTDTQYF	TGTGCCATCAGGGGTATTGGGACTAGCAGATACACAGATACGCAGTATTTT
TRBV6-5	medium-sized	TRBJ1-2	.	CASSPSRDIYGYTF	TGTGCCAGCAGCCCCTCCAGGGATATCTATGGCTACACCTTC
TRBV10-3	.	TRBJ1-2	.	CAIGTRDYGYTF	TGTGCCATCGGGACACGGGATTATGGCTACACCTTC
TRBV27	medium-sized	TRBJ2-5	.	CASSLLFGGGKETQYF	TGTGCCAGCAGTTTATTATTCGGTGGGGGTAAAGAGACCCAGTACTTC
TRBV20-1	.	TRBJ1-2	TRBD1	CSASRGQVDGYTF	TGCAGTGCTAGTCGGGGACAGGTGGATGGCTACACCTTC
TRBV7-2	.	TRBJ1-2	.	CASSQTNGAAFYGYTF	TGTGCCAGCAGCCAAACGAACGGGGCAGCTTTCTATGGCTACACCTTC
TRBV10-3	.	TRBJ1-4	.	CAISEGPGEKLFF	TGTGCCATCAGCGAGGGTCCGGGAGAAAAACTGTTTTTT
TRBV19	medium-sized	TRBJ2-1	TRBD2	CASIPAGGLDEQFF	TGTGCCAGTATACCAGCGGGAGGGCTCGATGAGCAGTTCTTC
TRBV5-1	few	TRBJ2-5	.	CASSLLETQYF	TGCGCCAGCAGTTTGTTAGAGACCCAGTACTTC
TRBV18	medium-sized	TRBJ2-2	TRBD2	CASSPLIGTRMTGELFF	TGTGCCAGCTCACCTTTAATCGGGACTAGGATGACCGGGGAGCTGTTTTTT
TRBV2	.	TRBJ1-5	.	CASSSNRQPQHF	TGTGCCAGCAGCTCAAATCGGCAGCCCCAGCATTTT
TRBV19	once	TRBJ2-7	TRBD1	CASSIAGTGGLYEQYF	TGTGCCAGTAGTATAGCTGGGACAGGGGGCCTCTACGAGCAGTACTTC
TRBV6-6	few	TRBJ1-3	.	CASTLLWGNSGNTIYF	TGTGCCAGCACTTTACTCTGGGGGAACTCTGGAAACACCATATATTTT
TRBV5-5	medium-sized	TRBJ2-7	.	CASSFWPPEISYEQYF	TGTGCCAGCAGCTTTTGGCCGCCGGAAATCTCCTACGAGCAGTACTTC
TRBV11-1	.	TRBJ2-7	.	CASVTWGDEQYF	TGTGCCAGCGTCACATGGGGGGATGAGCAGTACTTC
TRBV20-1	medium-sized	TRBJ2-1	.	CSARGSTPGLTYNEQFF	TGCAGTGCTAGAGGGTCGACTCCGGGCTTGACCTACAATGAGCAGTTCTTC
TRBV15	medium-sized	TRBJ2-1	.	CATSRDMMGNEQFF	TGTGCCACCAGCAGAGATATGATGGGGAATGAGCAGTTCTTC
TRBV6-5	medium-sized	TRBJ1-6	.	CASSYSFQEDSPLHF	TGTGCCAGCAGTTACTCATTCCAAGAAGATTCACCCCTCCACTTT
TRBV10-3	many	TRBJ2-2	.	CAIVAGNTGELFF	TGTGCCATCGTGGCCGGGAACACCGGGGAGCTGTTTTTT